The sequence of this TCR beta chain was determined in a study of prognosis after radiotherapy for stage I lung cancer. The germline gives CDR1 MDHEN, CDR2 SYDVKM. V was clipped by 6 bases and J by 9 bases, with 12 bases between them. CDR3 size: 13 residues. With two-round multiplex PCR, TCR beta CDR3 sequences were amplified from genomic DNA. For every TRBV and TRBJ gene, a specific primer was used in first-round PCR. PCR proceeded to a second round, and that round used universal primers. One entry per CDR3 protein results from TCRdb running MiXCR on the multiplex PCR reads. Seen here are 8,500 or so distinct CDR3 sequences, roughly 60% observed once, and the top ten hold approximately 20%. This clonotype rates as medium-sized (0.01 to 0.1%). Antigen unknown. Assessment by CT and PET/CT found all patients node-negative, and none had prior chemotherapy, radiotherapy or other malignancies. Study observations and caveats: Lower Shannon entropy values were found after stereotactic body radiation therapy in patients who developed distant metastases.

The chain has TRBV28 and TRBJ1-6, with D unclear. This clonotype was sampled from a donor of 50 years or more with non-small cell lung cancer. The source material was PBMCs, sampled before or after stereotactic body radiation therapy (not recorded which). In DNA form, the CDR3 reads TGTGCCAGCAGCGGGCCCTTTAGTTCACCCCTCCACTTT. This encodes CASSGPFSSPLHF.